This TCR beta chain was identified in a study of vaccination effects on CD4 cells after COVID-19 (dated by TCRdb to between 2022 and 2023). Notes on the research overall: Participants received two doses of either the BNT162b2 or the mRNA-1273 mRNA SARS-CoV-2 vaccine. SARS-CoV-2 spike-specific CD4+ TCR repertoires were compared before and after mRNA vaccination in COVID-19 convalescent patients and in infection-naive vaccine recipients. A total of some eleven COVID-19 convalescent patients and a handful of SARS-CoV-2-naive healthy vaccine recipients were included in the full study. Cultures from other donors in the study were sequenced using the Oncomine TCR Beta short-read assay on an Illumina iSeq 100.

The ViraFEST assay stimulated PBMC with viral peptide pools and then used TCR sequencing to identify antigen-specific CD4+ T cell clonotypes by expansion. After around 10 days of culture, CD4+ T cells were isolated with the EasySep CD4+ T cell isolation kit. The absence of prior SARS-CoV-2 infection in healthy vaccine recipients was confirmed by negative nucleocapsid antibodies before and after vaccination. Around 2 million PBMC per well were cultured in IMDM with about 4.5% human AB serum, 10 IU/ml IL-2 and gentamicin, plus 10 ug/ml peptides. On days 3 and 7, half of the culture medium was replaced with fresh IL-2-containing medium. Each peptide stimulation condition was cultured in triplicate wells unless otherwise noted. Using Ficoll-Paque Plus gradient centrifugation, PBMC were separated from whole blood and then either used fresh or cryopreserved at -140C. The overlapping peptide pools covered the spike proteins of SARS-CoV-2 and of the common cold coronaviruses HCoV-NL63, HCoV-OC43 and HCoV-229E. The QIAamp micro DNA kit was used to extract genomic DNA from the cultured CD4+ T cells.

The investigation overall reported the following: Among healthy vaccine recipients, nearly all vaccine-induced clones were SARS-CoV-2 mono-reactive, and only 1 of 255 was cross-reactive with common cold coronaviruses. The study was limited by a small number of convalescent patients and lacked early post-infection timepoints. Marked clonal contraction was observed in both infection-induced and vaccine-induced clones at late post-vaccination timepoints, consistent with waning T cell responses.

V is clipped by 2 bases and J by 7 bases, and the sequence between their germline boundaries is 11 bases long. Inclusive of the bounding cysteine and phenylalanine, the CDR3 is 14 residues long. Left in the record is the CDR3 DNA by itself, 42 bases read in frame from the first base. CDR1 and CDR2, looked up from the germline V gene, are LGHNT and FRNRAP. To prepare the library, the immunoSEQ multiplex PCR assay was applied. TCR beta CDR3 sequencing was performed on DNA from the cultured, isolated CD4+ T cells. In the authors' own workflow: Non-productive TCR sequences were removed, reads were trimmed to the CDR3 region, and CDR3s of at least 7 amino acids were retained. Antigen-specific clonotypes were identified with the MANAFEST web app by comparing expansion in peptide wells against reference cultures. To count as positive, a clone had to show expansion at FDR<0.05 compared with the reference and with all other wells, an odds ratio above 5, and a frequency above 0.1% in two replicate wells. A clonotype was called cross-reactive if it was significantly expanded both in SARS-CoV-2 spike wells and in at least one common cold coronavirus spike condition. CDR3 similarity was assessed by Levenshtein distance with the stringdist R package, and unrooted trees were built with ape in R 3.6.1. In TCRdb, the immuneACCESS table is reduced to in-frame sequences with V and J assigned. These tables do not hold every clone; where another copy was compared, an unresolved V gene accounts for under half, and the others remain unexplained. D and trimming come from the DNA, and the V and J calls and clone size come from that table. The sample table holds tens of thousands of clones, of which around 80% were seen once. 9% to 15% of the sample comes from the top ten.

Comment on this clone: Its specific antigen is unknown. No base quality values were provided; no much bigger clone lies one nucleotide off.

The TCR was taken from a human donor who received a COVID-19 vaccine. The rearrangement combines TRBV12-5 with TRBJ2-2; the D gene is not confidently resolved. This specimen was CD4+ T cells from PBMCs cultured with SARS-CoV-2 spike peptides, taken before COVID-19 vaccination. The meaning of the sample's cell subset or site label: SARS-CoV-2 spike overlapping peptide pool stimulation. The CDR3 in this case is CASGLFLAGGELFF. The sequenced DNA: TGTGCTAGTGGTTTGTTTTTGGCAGGCGGGGAGCTGTTTTTT.